Listed below are T cell receptor beta chains from one sample, sequenced in a study of T cells in Graves' hyperthyroidism and ophthalmopathy. One entry per CDR3 protein, called by TCRdb with MiXCR from the multiplex PCR reads. The data show about 600,000 distinct CDR3 sequences, approximately 15% seen once. The sequencing sample was made of blood. These receptors originate from a woman aged 40 to 49 with Graves' ophthalmopathy. Each CDR3 is given with its conserved first and last residue. The size of a clone is reported for some rows only, either as once, few or many, or as a class for expanded clones.

J gene	clone size	V gene	CDR3 protein
TRBJ2-3	few	TRBV10-2	CATRVMGVADTQYF
TRBJ2-2	few	TRBV9	CASSSRTTGELFF
TRBJ2-2	-	TRBV9	CASSVSDSLYTGELFF
TRBJ2-2	-	TRBV3-1	CASSQAKTNTGELFF
TRBJ2-3	few	TRBV9	CASSSTFGTSGSTDTQYF
TRBJ2-1	many	TRBV5-1	CASSLASTSNEQFF
TRBJ1-1	few	TRBV27	CASSLMPANTEAFF
TRBJ1-5	-	TRBV4-2	CASSQDSRAEANQPQHF
TRBJ2-7	-	TRBV7-9	CASSRELVTPTYEQYF
TRBJ2-7	-	TRBV11-2	CASSGGLAGGGEQYF
TRBJ1-4	few	TRBV28	CASSFGTPGKLFF
TRBJ1-5	-	TRBV19	CASSRTGGENQPQHF
TRBJ1-3	few	TRBV14	CASSLSPDTIYF
TRBJ1-1	few	TRBV6-1	CASSEQDTKAFF
TRBJ2-3	-	TRBV5-1	CASSLWAATDTQYF
TRBJ2-3	many	TRBV12-3/TRBV12-4	CASSPAGLTQYF
TRBJ2-5	many	TRBV7-2	CASSLGAGRYETQYF
TRBJ2-6	-	TRBV5-1	CASSSGTSGGWANVLTF
TRBJ1-5	-	TRBV6-5	CASSYSSHSNQPQHF
TRBJ2-3	-	TRBV27	CASSLWDKGFGTQYF
TRBJ1-4	many	TRBV28	CASSFGGGNEKLFF
TRBJ1-6	few	TRBV30	CAWDQGINNSPLHF
TRBJ2-1	few	TRBV6-5	CASSSGLAGYSSYNEQFF
TRBJ1-4	-	TRBV2	CASGRQGLANEKLFF
TRBJ2-1	-	TRBV20-1	CSAVTGLHNEQFF
TRBJ2-7	many	TRBV30	CAWSRRVSGEAYEQYF
TRBJ1-1	-	TRBV6-5	CASSYDRGRLNTEAFF
TRBJ1-1	many	TRBV20-1	CSARPLLTEAFF
TRBJ2-4	-	TRBV6-1	CASSDTSGTGSNIQYF
TRBJ2-7	many	TRBV27	CASSFSGGYEQYF
TRBJ2-5	-	TRBV20-1	CSARTRNQETQYF
TRBJ2-3	many	TRBV28	CASTPLAGGPSSTDTQYF
TRBJ2-3	many	TRBV3-1	CASRPWADTDTQYF
TRBJ2-3	many	TRBV18	CASSPSQRTDTQYF
TRBJ2-1	-	TRBV20-1	CSAGPGQLYNEQFF
TRBJ2-1	few	TRBV20-1	CSASGGPSYNEQFF
TRBJ2-3	-	TRBV19	CASSPGQGRRSGRPTDTQYF
TRBJ2-1	few	TRBV20-1	CSALGKPFGSNEQFF
TRBJ1-2	few	TRBV2	CANRGQGGYTF
TRBJ2-7	many	TRBV12-3/TRBV12-4	CASSRDREDEQYF
TRBJ2-5	-	TRBV6-9	CASSSGGAAATQYF
TRBJ2-3	many	TRBV2	CASSYRVGTQYF
TRBJ2-5	many	TRBV11-2	CASSDPGLAGVETQYF
TRBJ2-7	-	TRBV5-1	CASSLPSAAYEQYF
TRBJ2-3	-	TRBV30	CAWSVGTSGRGTDTQYF
TRBJ2-3	many	TRBV11-1	CASSGQGLGLDTQYF
TRBJ1-5	once	TRBV20-1	CSAERDPPVGAISPQHF
TRBJ2-5	many	TRBV27	CASSSYEAGAETQYF
TRBJ2-1	-	TRBV20-1	CSAGTSGRKIGEQFF
TRBJ1-5	many	TRBV7-2	CASSLGGANNQPQHF